Following are 30 T cell receptor beta chains from one sample sequenced in a study of regulatory T cells in long-lasting Graves disease (dated by TCRdb to about 2021). Sample time point, as interpreted from the label and publication: persistent/refractory GD, antithyroid drugs over 5 years with positive TRAb. RNA was extracted from PBMCs in TRIzol for both TCR sequencing and RNA sequencing. Libraries were constructed by multiplex PCR. For sequencing, an Illumina HiSeq 4000 was employed. To build TCR beta libraries, CDR3 regions were amplified by Arm-PCR using iRepertoire HTBI primers. TCRdb redid the processing of the public reads, applying fastp at Q25 and MiXCR, and retained in-frame beta chains. Entries that share a CDR3 protein sequence are merged under the most common genes and DNA. The sample includes some 450,000 distinct CDR3 sequences, with about a quarter observed a single time. The top ten constitute approximately 28% of the sample.

The sample consisted of peripheral blood mononuclear cells (PBMCs), taken when the disease was refractory, from a patient treated with antithyroid drugs. The receptors come from a female donor with Graves disease.

This sequence joins TRBV20-1 and TRBJ1-2; TRBD1 might be the D (6 bases). The germline V gene has CDR1 DFQATT and CDR2 SNEGSKA (reference sequence). V dropped 0 bases and J dropped 5 bases, with 16 bases sitting between them. This CDR3 region has 15 residues. As DNA, the CDR3 is TGCAGTGCTAGAGATCTTCGGGGGCGCGATTATGGCTACACCTTC. Encoded protein: CSARDLRGRDYGYTF.

This clonotype was seen only a few times. This chain joins TRBV28 and TRBJ2-6; a possible D gene is TRBD2 (6 bases). The CDR3 loop spans 16 amino acids. The V end was cut by 7 bases, the J end by 0 bases, with 13 bases between. The germline V gene encodes CDR1 MDHEN and CDR2 SYDVKM. In nucleotides, the CDR3 is TGTGCCAGCACGAGGGAGGCCCGCTCTGGGGCCAACGTCCTGACTTTC. Translated: CASTREARSGANVLTF.

This clonotype was seen at least ten times. The rearrangement uses TRBV12-3 or TRBV12-4 and TRBJ1-1; D not resolved. V was shortened by 5 bases and J by 7 bases, with 14 bases between the two germline ends. The CDR3 runs 13 residues. In DNA form, the CDR3 reads TGTGCCAGCAGTCCCAACCGAGTAAATGAAGCTTTCTTT. It yields the protein CASSPNRVNEAFF.

This clonotype was found a few times. A much larger clone lies a single base off, so this may be a read error. The missing conserved phenylalanine or tryptophan at the end of this CDR3 makes a read error likely. The chain links TRBV2 to TRBJ2-5; possibly TRBD1 for D (5 bases). V was shortened by 3 bases and J by 4 bases, with 9 bases between the two germline ends. CDR3 length equals 13 residues. The germline CDR1 and CDR2 sequences are SNHLY and FYNNEI. CDR3 sequence: CASSDQGIETQYS. In nucleotides, the CDR3 is TGTGCCAGCAGTGACCAGGGTATAGAGACCCAGTACTCC.

The table lists this clonotype with many counts. The chain combines TRBV6-1 with TRBJ1-2, with D maybe TRBD1 (6 bases). V dropped 9 bases and J dropped 5 bases, with 13 bases sitting between them. CDR1 and CDR2 (germline): MNHNS, SASEGT. The CDR3 runs 12 residues. The CDR3 spells CASVGQGYGYTF. As DNA, the CDR3 is TGTGCCAGTGTTGGGCAGGGGTATGGCTACACCTTC.

CDR3: CSAILATVYQETQYF. The DNA of the CDR3 is TGCAGTGCTATCCTAGCGACTGTGTACCAAGAGACCCAGTACTTC. The genes are TRBV20-1 and TRBJ2-5, with a tentative D call TRBD2 (6 bases). CDR1 and CDR2 from the germline V gene are DFQATT and SNEGSKA (reference sequence). V lost 4 bases and J lost 0, with 15 bases in between. This CDR3 comprises 15 residues.

The chain is built from TRBV11-2 and TRBJ1-5; tentatively, D is TRBD1 (6 bases). The CDR3 consists of 14 residues. The V end lost 1 base, the J end lost 8 bases, and 12 bases lay between the germline ends. The germline V gene has CDR1 SGHAT and CDR2 FQNNGV. As DNA, the CDR3 is TGTGCCAGCAGCTTAGGGCAGGGACAAGAGCCCCAGCATTTT. Protein sequence: CASSLGQGQEPQHF.

This clonotype has just a few counts. V gene TRBV5-1 combines with J gene TRBJ1-4, with 9 bases matching TRBD1. This CDR3 is built from 17 residues. The germline V gene has CDR1 SGHRS and CDR2 YFSETQ. J gave up 0 bases and V 4 bases, and 7 bases lay outside the gene matches. The CDR3, as DNA: TGCGCCAGCAGCCAAGGGACAGGGAGTGCAACTAATGAAAAACTGTTTTTT. Its protein product is CASSQGTGSATNEKLFF.

This clonotype was seen at least ten times. The gene calls are TRBV3-1 and TRBJ1-1; 7 nucleotides match TRBD1. The germline gives CDR1 LGHDT, CDR2 YNNKEL (reference sequence). The CDR3 is 14 residues long. The V and J ends lost 1 base and 6 bases, in that order; junction bases with no gene match: 5. CDR3 loop: CASSQVNRGSEAFF. The CDR3 nucleotides read TGTGCCAGCAGCCAAGTGAACAGGGGATCTGAAGCTTTCTTT.

The J gene is TRBJ1-1, the V gene TRBV11-2, with D possibly matching TRBD1 (5 bases). This CDR3 is 14 amino acids long. Trimming pared 2 bases from V and 5 bases from J, leaving 12 bases between. The V gene's germline CDR1 is SGHAT and CDR2 FQNNGV. CDR3 in amino acids: CASSLSGGETEAFF. The CDR3, as DNA: TGTGCCAGCAGCTTATCGGGGGGTGAAACTGAAGCTTTCTTT. The variable domain in full, with the rest retrieved from reference TRBV11-2 and TRBJ1-1, is EAGVAQSPRYKIIEKRQSVAFWCNPISGHATLYWYQQILGQGPKLLIQFQNNGVVDDSQLPKDRFSAERLKGVDSTLKIQPAKLEDSAVYLCASSLSGGETEAFFGQGTRLTVV.

This clonotype was observed at least ten times. J is TRBJ2-5 and V is TRBV30, with D possibly TRBD2 on 5 matching bases. The germline V gene encodes CDR1 GTSNPN and CDR2 SVGIG (reference sequence). The length of the CDR3 is 10 residues. V was cut by 5 bases and J by 6 bases, with 7 bases left in between. The CDR3 DNA reads TGTGCCTGGGGACTCAAGACCCAGTACTTC. It codes for CAWGLKTQYF.

This clonotype was detected only a few times. The chain combines TRBV29-1 with TRBJ2-3, with a weak D call TRBD2 (6 bases). Germline loops: CDR1 SQVTM, CDR2 ANQGSEA. This CDR3 region has 12 residues. Trimming pared 0 bases from V and 7 bases from J, leaving 8 bases between. The CDR3 loop is CSVEDRGNTQYF. The CDR3, as DNA: TGCAGCGTTGAAGATCGGGGGAATACGCAGTATTTT.

Only a few counts were recorded for this clonotype. The CDR3 sequence is CSARDRSGRTSGANVLTF. Written as DNA, the CDR3 is TGCAGTGCTAGAGATCGCAGCGGGAGGACCTCTGGGGCCAACGTCCTGACTTTC. The chain has TRBV20-1 and TRBJ2-6; 9 bases align to TRBD2. The CDR3 sequence is 18 residues long. The J segment lost 0 bases and the V segment lost 0 bases, leaving 6 bases of the junction unmatched. Germline CDR1 and CDR2: DFQATT and SNEGSKA (reference sequence).

This clonotype has more than one count but fewer than ten. J is TRBJ1-1 and V is TRBV15; 10 bases agree with TRBD1. Trimming cost V 5 bases and J 3 bases; bases outside gene matches: 15. The CDR3 is 18 amino acids. Germline V CDR1 and CDR2: LNHNV, YYDKDF (reference sequence). CDR3 residues: CATSRRLTGGSSDTEAFF. The CDR3 DNA reads TGTGCCACCAGCCGAAGATTGACAGGGGGCTCTTCGGACACTGAAGCTTTCTTT.

In its sample, this clonotype was seen many times. The rearrangement joins TRBV12-3 or TRBV12-4 to TRBJ1-4; D is uncertain. V dropped 6 bases and J dropped 6 bases, with 5 bases sitting between them. The CDR3 extends over 11 amino acids. Written as DNA, the CDR3 is TGTGCCAGCAGGATGGATGAAAAACTGTTTTTT. Residues: CASRMDEKLFF.

In its sample, this clonotype was seen many times. The J gene is TRBJ1-2, the V gene TRBV2, with D unresolved. Germline values: CDR1 SNHLY, CDR2 FYNNEI. There are 14 residues in the CDR3. With 7 bases removed from V and 1 base from J, the gap between germline ends came to 13 bases. The CDR3 DNA reads as TGTGCCAGCACTCCCGGCCCCTTTAACTATGGCTACACCTTC. Translated: CASTPGPFNYGYTF. The full variable domain, completed using reference TRBV2 and TRBJ1-2, is EPEVTQTPSHQVTQMGQEVILRCVPISNHLYFYWYRQILGQKVEFLVSFYNNEISEKSEIFDDQFSVERPDGSNFTLKIRSTKLEDSAMYFCASTPGPFNYGYTFGSGTRLTVV.

Ten or more counts support this clonotype. The chain is built from TRBV7-8 and TRBJ1-3; no reliable D call. The germline V gene has CDR1 SGHVS and CDR2 FQNEAQ. CDR3 length equals 13 residues. Trimming cost V 0 bases and J 4 bases, with 4 bases left between them. CDR3 in DNA: TGTGCCAGCAGCTTAGCGCGCGGAAACACCATATATTTT. This translates into CASSLARGNTIYF.

This clonotype was counted many times. V usage is TRBV2 and J usage is TRBJ1-1; D unclear. Germline lookup yields CDR1 SNHLY and CDR2 FYNNEI. The V gene lost 3 bases and the J gene lost 1 base, with 6 bases spanning the gap. CDR3 length equals 13 residues. In DNA form, the CDR3 reads TGTGCCAGCAGTGACGCCGCGAACACTGAAGCTTTCTTT. The encoded protein is CASSDAANTEAFF.

A word on this clonotype: A much larger clone lies one base from this, so it may be a read error. This sequence joins TRBV15 and TRBJ1-1; TRBD1 might be the D (6 bases). The germline CDR1 and CDR2 sequences are LNHNV and YYDKDF (reference sequence). The CDR3 loop spans 14 amino acids. The CDR3 region is CAASSTGMNTEAFF. The CDR3 DNA sequence: TGTGCCGCCAGCAGTACAGGGATGAACACTGAAGCTTTCTTT.

The rearrangement links TRBV7-2 to TRBJ2-7; 8 bases fit TRBD1. The CDR3 length is 16 residues. Germline CDR1 is SGHTA and CDR2 is FQGNSA. Trimming removed 5 bases from V and 1 base from J; junction bases left unmatched: 10. The CDR3 DNA reads TGTGCCAGCAGCACCCTGACAGGGGACATATCCTACGAGCAGTACTTC. This codes for CASSTLTGDISYEQYF. The complete variable domain, with remaining parts taken from reference TRBV7-2 and TRBJ2-7, reads GAGVSQSPSNKVTEKGKDVELRCDPISGHTALYWYRQSLGQGLEFLIYFQGNSAPDKSGLPSDRFSAERTGGSVSTLTIQRTQQEDSAVYLCASSTLTGDISYEQYFGPGTRLTVT.

This clonotype appeared many times. The J gene is TRBJ1-4, the V gene TRBV6-1; D uncertain. The CDR3 covers 12 residues. V lost 4 bases and J lost 10, with 10 bases in between. Germline CDR1 and CDR2: MNHNS and SASEGT. The CDR3 nucleotides read TGTGCCAGCAGTGCAATCACGGGAAAACTGTTTTTT. Translation gives CASSAITGKLFF.

This clonotype was counted a few times. V is TRBV14 and J is TRBJ1-6; TRBD1 matches 8 bases. The CDR3 covers 15 residues. The germline CDR1 and CDR2 sequences are SGHDN and FVKESK. V lost 5 bases, J lost 5 bases, and 5 bases stayed unmatched. CDR3 sequence reads: CASSGWTGNNSPLHF. CDR3 in DNA: TGTGCCAGCAGCGGATGGACAGGGAATAATTCACCCCTCCACTTT.

V gene TRBV15 combines with J gene TRBJ1-1; D unclear. CDR1 LNHNV and CDR2 YYDKDF come from the germline V gene (reference sequence). This CDR3 has 14 residues. Deletions cut 0 bases from V and 4 bases from J, with 9 bases between. In nucleotides, the CDR3 is TGTGCCACCAGCAGAGATGGGGAAGCCACTGAAGCTTTCTTT. This gives the protein CATSRDGEATEAFF.

The V call is TRBV5-1, the J call TRBJ2-7; D perhaps matches TRBD2 (6 bases). CDR3 length: 15 residues. V lost 4 bases and J lost 2, with 16 bases in between. Germline V gene sequence: CDR1 SGHRS, CDR2 YFSETQ. As DNA, the CDR3 is TGCGCCAGCAGCCTTATCGGGCGGGACCCCTACGAGCAGTACTTC. Encoded protein: CASSLIGRDPYEQYF.

The table lists this clonotype with many counts. V gene TRBV7-2 combines with J gene TRBJ1-2; D is possibly TRBD1 (5 bases). V shed 4 bases and J shed 8 bases, with 11 bases lying between them. Per the germline V gene, CDR1 is SGHTA and CDR2 is FQGNSA. This CDR3 is built from 12 residues. The CDR3 DNA reads as TGTGCCAGCAGCTATGGGGCTTTCGGCTACACCTTC. This gives the protein CASSYGAFGYTF. Full variable domain (rest looked up from reference TRBV7-2 and TRBJ1-2): GAGVSQSPSNKVTEKGKDVELRCDPISGHTALYWYRQSLGQGLEFLIYFQGNSAPDKSGLPSDRFSAERTGGSVSTLTIQRTQQEDSAVYLCASSYGAFGYTFGSGTRLTVV.

This clonotype was picked up many times. V usage is TRBV5-1 and J usage is TRBJ2-7; TRBD1 matches 7 bases. V shed 2 bases, J shed 7 bases, and the junction held 12 bases outside the gene matches. This CDR3 is 15 amino acids long. The germline CDR1 and CDR2 sequences are SGHRS and YFSETQ. CDR3 coding DNA: TGCGCCAGCAGCTTTACAGGGGTGCCCTCGGGGGAGCAGTACTTC. This encodes CASSFTGVPSGEQYF.

This clonotype is a singleton in its sample. The chain couples TRBV24-1 to TRBJ2-1, with D maybe TRBD1 (6 bases). This CDR3 spans 15 amino acids. The V end lost 6 bases, the J end lost 6 bases, and 17 bases lay between the germline ends. CDR1 is KGHDR and CDR2 is SFDVKD in the germline V gene. DNA for the CDR3: TGTGCCACCAGTCAGACTAAACGACAGGCCAATGAGCAGTTCTTC. Protein product: CATSQTKRQANEQFF.

This clonotype was picked up a small number of times. V usage is TRBV3-1 and J usage is TRBJ1-1, with 7 bases aligning to TRBD1. Germline V gives CDR1 LGHDT, CDR2 YNNKEL (reference sequence). Trimming at V came to 1 base and at J to 1 base, leaving 3 bases not matched to a gene. CDR3 length: 15 residues. CDR3 bases: TGTGCCAGCAGCCAAGCGGGACAGACGAACACTGAAGCTTTCTTT. This sequence encodes CASSQAGQTNTEAFF.

Of note for this clonotype: This sequence may be a read error, since a much larger clone differs from it by one base. The chain combines TRBV6-2 or TRBV6-3 with TRBJ2-7, with TRBD2 matching 8 bases. After removal of 6 bases from V and 1 base from J, the junction contained 5 bases not matched to a gene. The germline V gene has CDR1 MNHEY and CDR2 SVGEGT. The CDR3 has 14 amino acids. The CDR3 reads CASRVLAVSYEQYF. Here the CDR3 DNA reads TGTGCCAGCAGGGTACTAGCGGTATCCTACGAGCAGTACTTC.

This chain joins TRBV3-1 and TRBJ1-2; the match to TRBD1 covers 8 bases. CDR1 LGHDT and CDR2 YNNKEL come from the germline V gene (reference sequence). V lost 1 base and J lost 3; bases outside the gene matches: 1. This CDR3 is 14 amino acids long. DNA of the CDR3: TGTGCCAGCAGCCAAGGGACAGGGTACTATGGCTACACCTTC. It specifies CASSQGTGYYGYTF.